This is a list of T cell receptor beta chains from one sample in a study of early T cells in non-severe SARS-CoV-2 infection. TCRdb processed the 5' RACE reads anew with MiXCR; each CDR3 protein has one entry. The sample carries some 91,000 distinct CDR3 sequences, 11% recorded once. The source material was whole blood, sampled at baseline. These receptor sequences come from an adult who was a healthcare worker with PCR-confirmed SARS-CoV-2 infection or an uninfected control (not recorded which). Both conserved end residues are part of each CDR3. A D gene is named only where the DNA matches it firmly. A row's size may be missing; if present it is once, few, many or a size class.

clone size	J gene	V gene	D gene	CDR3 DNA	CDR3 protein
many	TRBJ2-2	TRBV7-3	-	TGTGCCAGCAGCAAAAGCCCCCCCTGGATCACCGGGGAGCTGTTTTTT	CASSKSPPWITGELFF
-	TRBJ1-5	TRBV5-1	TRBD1	TGCGCCAGCAGCTTGACAGCAGGGGGCGGACAGCCCCAGCATTTT	CASSLTAGGGQPQHF
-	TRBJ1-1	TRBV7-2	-	TGTGCCAGCAGCGTAGCGACCGGGGCCATGAACACTGAAGCTTTCTTT	CASSVATGAMNTEAFF
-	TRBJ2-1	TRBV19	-	TGTGCCAGTAGTATAGATCATGGGACGTACAATGAGCAGTTCTTC	CASSIDHGTYNEQFF
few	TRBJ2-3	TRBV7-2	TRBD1	TGTGCCAGCAGCTCAGACAGGGCAGCAGATACGCAGTATTTT	CASSSDRAADTQYF
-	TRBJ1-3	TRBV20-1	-	TGCAGTGCTAAGGAGTCCGCAGGGAACACCATATATTTT	CSAKESAGNTIYF
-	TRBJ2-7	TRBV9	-	TGTGCCAGCAGCCCTGGGCTCGGGTACGAGCAGTACTTC	CASSPGLGYEQYF
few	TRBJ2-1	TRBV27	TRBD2	TGTGCCAGCAGTACGAGGACTAGCGGGGTTAATGAGCAGTTCTTC	CASSTRTSGVNEQFF
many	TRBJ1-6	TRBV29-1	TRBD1	TGCAGCGTTGGGACAGGGGACCATTCACCCCTCCACTTT	CSVGTGDHSPLHF
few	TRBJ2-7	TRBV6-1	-	TGTGCCAGCAGTGAAGCTGGAGAGTACGAGCAGTACTTC	CASSEAGEYEQYF
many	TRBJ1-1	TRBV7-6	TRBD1	TGTGCCAGCAGCCCCCGGGACAGGTGGACTGAAGCTTTCTTT	CASSPRDRWTEAFF
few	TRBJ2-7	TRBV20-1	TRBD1	TGCAGTGCTAGAGATGGGGACAGGGCCACCTACGAGCAGTACTTC	CSARDGDRATYEQYF
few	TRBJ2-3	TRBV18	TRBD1	TGTGCCAGCTCACCAATAGGACAGGGGACCACAGATACGCAGTATTTT	CASSPIGQGTTDTQYF
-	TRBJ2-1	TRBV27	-	TGTGCCAGCAGTGCCATAGGGATGGAGCAGTTCTTC	CASSAIGMEQFF
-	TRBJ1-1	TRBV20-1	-	TGCAGTGCTAGAGATGATTCCGTGACTGAAGCTTTCTTT	CSARDDSVTEAFF
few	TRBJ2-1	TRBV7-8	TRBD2	TGTGCCAGCAGCTTAACCGGGACTAGGGGAGCCAATGAGCAGTTCTTC	CASSLTGTRGANEQFF
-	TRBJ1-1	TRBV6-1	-	TGTGCCAGCAGCCAAGGGGCGGTGAACACTGAAGCTTTCTTT	CASSQGAVNTEAFF
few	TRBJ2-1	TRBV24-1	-	TGTGCCACCAGTGATGACCCGGTACATCCCGGTGAGCAGTTCTTC	CATSDDPVHPGEQFF
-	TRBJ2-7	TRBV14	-	TGTGCCAGCAGCCAAGAATCCCCTACGGGACTCTCCTACGAGCAGTACTTC	CASSQESPTGLSYEQYF
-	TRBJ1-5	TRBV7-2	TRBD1	TGTGCCAGCAGCCTTACAGGGGCCGGTCAGCCCCAGCATTTT	CASSLTGAGQPQHF
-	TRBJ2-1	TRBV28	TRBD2	TGTGCCAGCAGTTTGCGCGGGAGGGGTGGTGAGCAGTTCTTC	CASSLRGRGGEQFF
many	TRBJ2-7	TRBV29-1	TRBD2	TGCAGCGTTGACAGGAGCGGGAGCTCCTACGAGCAGTACTTC	CSVDRSGSSYEQYF
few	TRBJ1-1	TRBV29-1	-	TGCAGCGGAGGAGACGGAATGGGGGGAAACACTGAAGCTTTCTTT	CSGGDGMGGNTEAFF
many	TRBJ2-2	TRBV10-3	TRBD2	TGTGCCATCAGTGACCCCAAGCCCCGGACTAGCGGGAGAAGTCCGAACACCGGGGAGCTGTTTTTT	CAISDPKPRTSGRSPNTGELFF
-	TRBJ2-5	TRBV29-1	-	TGCAGCGTTGTCCCTGCGGCGGGGGCCAAAGAGACCCAGTACTTC	CSVVPAAGAKETQYF
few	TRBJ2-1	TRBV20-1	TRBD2	TGCAGTGCTGATTTACCGGGAGGGCAATCGAATGAGCAGTTCTTC	CSADLPGGQSNEQFF
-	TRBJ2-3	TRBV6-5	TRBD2	TGTGCCTCCGGACTAGCGGCAACCACAGATACGCAGTATTTT	CASGLAATTDTQYF
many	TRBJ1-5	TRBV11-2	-	TGTGCCAGCAGCTTGATAAGTGACCAGCCCCAGCATTTT	CASSLISDQPQHF
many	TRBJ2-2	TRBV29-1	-	TGCAGCGTTGCCCACCTATCCACCGGGGAGCTGTTTTTT	CSVAHLSTGELFF
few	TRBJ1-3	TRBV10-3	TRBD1	TGTGCCATCAGTGTTGGGGGACAGGGTTCCGGAAACACCATATATTTT	CAISVGGQGSGNTIYF
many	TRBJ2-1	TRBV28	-	TGTGCCAGCAGTTTCTACAATGAGCAGTTCTTC	CASSFYNEQFF
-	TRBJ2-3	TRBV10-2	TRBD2	TGCGCCAGCCTAGAGGGACTAGCGAGCACAGATACGCAGTATTTT	CASLEGLASTDTQYF
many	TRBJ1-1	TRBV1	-	TGCACCAGCAGCCCCGGAGATGAAGCTTTCTTT	CTSSPGDEAFF
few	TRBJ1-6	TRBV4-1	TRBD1	TGCGCCAGCAGCCGCACCGGGACAGGGGGCAGGAGCTCCTATAATTCACCCCTCCACTTT	CASSRTGTGGRSSYNSPLHF
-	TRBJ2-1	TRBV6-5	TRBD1	TGTGCCAGCAGAAGGGGGCCTGCATACAATGAGCAGTTCTTC	CASRRGPAYNEQFF
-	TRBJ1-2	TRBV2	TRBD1	TGTGCCAGCAGAGCTACAGGGGGCACGAACGGCTACACCTTC	CASRATGGTNGYTF
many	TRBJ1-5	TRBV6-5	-	TGTGCCAGCAGTTACGGAGGCAATCAGCCCCAGCATTTT	CASSYGGNQPQHF
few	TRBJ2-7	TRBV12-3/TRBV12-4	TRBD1	TGTGCCAGCAGTTCATCGGACAGGGTCAGCGAGCAGTACTTC	CASSSSDRVSEQYF
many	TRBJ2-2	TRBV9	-	TGTGCCAGCAGCCAATCCTCAAAGCGGGAGCTGTTTTTT	CASSQSSKRELFF
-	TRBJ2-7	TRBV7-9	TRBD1	TGTGCCAGCAGCTCGACAGGGGGCGGGCAGTACTTC	CASSSTGGGQYF
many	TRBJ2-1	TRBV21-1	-	TGTGCCAGCATCATCCAGGGGTGGAATGAGCAGTTCTTC	CASIIQGWNEQFF
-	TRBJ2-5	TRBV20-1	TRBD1	TGCAGTGCTAATCTAGGGGGCAACAGAGAGACCCAGTACTTC	CSANLGGNRETQYF
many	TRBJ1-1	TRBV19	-	TGTGCCAGTACATGGCAGGATGGCACTGAAGCTTTCTTT	CASTWQDGTEAFF
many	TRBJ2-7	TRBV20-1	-	TGCAGTGCTACCGGGACTCAATCCGGGACTTACCAATACGAGCAGTACTTC	CSATGTQSGTYQYEQYF
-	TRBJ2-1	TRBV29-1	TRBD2	TGCAGCGTGGGTAAAGGACTAGGCGACAACGGGCAGTTCTTC	CSVGKGLGDNGQFF
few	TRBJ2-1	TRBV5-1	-	TGCGCCAGCAGCTTACCGGGGATCAGGGTATACAATGAGCAGTTCTTC	CASSLPGIRVYNEQFF
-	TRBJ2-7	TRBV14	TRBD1	TGTGCCAGCAGCCGGTCCGGGACAGTTACCTACGAGCAGTACTTC	CASSRSGTVTYEQYF